The TCR beta chain described here comes from a study of T cells after yellow fever vaccination. Study-wide background: When fractions had low cell numbers, they were prepared with SMART-Seq v4 Ultra Low Input.

TCRdb re-called the 5' RACE reads with MiXCR, one entry per CDR3 protein. The data contain nearly 300,000 distinct CDR3 sequences, around 9.3% of them singletons. This CDR3 has 18 amino acids. V lost 4 bases, J lost 2 bases, and 21 bases lay in between. Germline assignment: CDR1 LGHNA and CDR2 YSLEER. The genes are TRBV4-3 and TRBJ2-1, with D perhaps assigned TRBD1 or TRBD2 (5 bases each). This receptor was identified in a man younger than 30 who received the YFV17D yellow fever vaccine. This specimen was CD4+ T cells sorted from PBMCs, taken 5 days after the yellow fever booster vaccination. Here the CDR3 DNA reads TGCGCCAGCAGCCGCCGACCCTGGGACCTCCGGCCCTACAATGAGCAGTTCTTC. This sequence encodes CASSRRPWDLRPYNEQFF.